One and the same sample provided the 20 T cell receptor beta chains below, sequenced in a study of regulatory T cells in long-lasting Graves disease. In building TCR beta libraries, iRepertoire HTBI primers were used together with Arm-PCR of CDR3 regions. TCRdb independently ran MiXCR on the multiplex PCR reads; one entry per CDR3 protein. The repertoire holds about 400,000 distinct CDR3 sequences, with about a sixth as singletons. The time point denotes: newly diagnosed GD, antithyroid drugs for less than 3 months. The authors made the TCR library using RNA they extracted from PBMCs. The material was peripheral blood mononuclear cells (PBMCs), obtained at new diagnosis, from a patient treated with antithyroid drugs. These receptors came from a female donor with Graves disease.

The chain employs TRBV6-1 and TRBJ2-4; D uncertain. Germline loops: CDR1 MNHNS, CDR2 SASEGT. With 4 bases removed from V and 2 bases from J, the gap between germline ends came to 12 bases. This CDR3 is 15 amino acids long. Here the CDR3 reads CASSVSWGSKNIQYF. The CDR3 DNA reads TGTGCCAGCAGTGTCTCCTGGGGTTCCAAAAACATTCAGTACTTC.

This clonotype was detected ten times or more. The chain links TRBV27 to TRBJ2-3; 8 positions agree with TRBD1. The CDR3 consists of 17 residues. The V and J ends lost 2 bases and 0 bases, in that order; junction bases with no gene match: 7. Germline lookup yields CDR1 MNHEY and CDR2 SMNVEV (reference sequence). Here the CDR3 reads CASSLKKGQESTDTQYF. The CDR3 DNA reads as TGTGCCAGCAGTTTAAAAAAGGGACAGGAGAGCACAGATACGCAGTATTTT.

This clonotype showed up many times. The chain has TRBV27 and TRBJ2-5; no clear D. This CDR3 spans 17 amino acids. CDR1 and CDR2 from the germline V gene are MNHEY and SMNVEV (reference sequence). V lost 0 bases and J 4 bases, leaving 18 bases between the germline ends. CDR3 nucleotide sequence: TGTGCCAGCAGTTTATCGATAGACCCCGGCCCCCCAGAGACCCAGTACTTC. It is translated as CASSLSIDPGPPETQYF.

The chain uses TRBV13 and TRBJ2-3; D call uncertain. CDR3 length: 14 residues. Trimming cost V 6 bases and J 0 bases, with 10 bases left between them. The germline CDR1 and CDR2 sequences are PRHDT and FYEKMQ (reference sequence). For the CDR3, the DNA is TGTGCCAGCAGGGAGCGAACTAGCACAGATACGCAGTATTTT. It is translated as CASRERTSTDTQYF.

This clonotype was found many times. Here the CDR3 reads CASSLSGRYQPQHF. CDR3 sequence (DNA): TGTGCCAGCAGCTTAAGCGGCCGTTATCAGCCCCAGCATTTT. The rearrangement links TRBV7-9 to TRBJ1-5; no clear D gene. CDR3 length equals 14 residues. Looked up from germline, CDR1 is SEHNR and CDR2 is FQNEAQ (reference sequence). With 2 bases removed from V and 5 bases from J, the gap between germline ends came to 10 bases.

In this sample, this clonotype turned up many times. The V call is TRBV20-1, the J call TRBJ2-7, with D unresolved. Per germline, CDR1 DFQATT and CDR2 SNEGSKA (reference sequence). This CDR3 is 12 amino acids long. Trimming took 0 bases from V and 9 from J, leaving 12 bases between them. The CDR3 loop is CSARDAKWGQYF. The CDR3, as DNA: TGCAGTGCTAGAGATGCGAAGTGGGGGCAGTACTTC.

This clonotype was observed at least ten times. The chain employs TRBV2 and TRBJ1-1, with D unclear. CDR1 and CDR2 from the germline V gene are SNHLY and FYNNEI. Trimming took off 7 bases at V and 3 bases at J, with 6 bases between the two ends. The CDR3 sequence is 11 residues long. CDR3 loop: CASTEDTEAFF. Written as DNA, the CDR3 is TGTGCCAGCACCGAGGACACTGAAGCTTTCTTT.

This clonotype was seen at least ten times. The rearrangement links TRBV2 to TRBJ1-5; possible D gene TRBD1, 6 bases. CDR3 size: 15 residues. V shed 6 bases and J shed 3 bases, with 15 bases lying between them. Germline V lookup: CDR1 SNHLY, CDR2 FYNNEI. CDR3 DNA: TGTGCCAGCAGCGAAACAGGGAGACTCAATCAGCCCCAGCATTTT. Translating it yields CASSETGRLNQPQHF.

This clonotype was observed a few times. The chain couples TRBV20-1 to TRBJ2-7; TRBD2 agrees at 7 bases. There are 13 residues in the CDR3. V was clipped by 5 bases and J by 7 bases; unmatched bases: 11. CDR1 and CDR2 (germline): DFQATT, SNEGSKA (reference sequence). The CDR3 nucleotides read TGCAGTGCTTCGGACGGGACTAAAGTGGAGCAGTACTTC. Translated, it gives CSASDGTKVEQYF.

The sample holds many counts of this clonotype. The chain recombines TRBV27 with TRBJ2-7; possible D gene TRBD2, 6 bases. The V and J ends lost 8 bases and 2 bases respectively, with 16 bases between them. The length of the CDR3 is 14 residues. Germline V CDR1 and CDR2: MNHEY, SMNVEV (reference sequence). CDR3 DNA: TGTGCCAGCGCGAGGGCGGGACCACCCTACGAGCAGTACTTC. As protein: CASARAGPPYEQYF.

This clonotype was found many times. The rearrangement links TRBV2 to TRBJ2-1; D may match TRBD1 or TRBD2 (5 bases each). The CDR3 is made up of 16 amino acids. V lost 5 bases, J lost 9 bases, and 23 bases lay in between. Germline-derived CDR1 and CDR2 are SNHLY and FYNNEI. The CDR3 region is CASSSDQGVPSSEQFF. The CDR3 DNA reads as TGTGCCAGCAGTTCGGATCAGGGAGTTCCATCCAGTGAGCAGTTCTTC.

This clonotype appeared many times. The chain recombines TRBV5-1 with TRBJ2-2; TRBD2 agrees at 9 bases. The germline V gene has CDR1 SGHRS and CDR2 YFSETQ. V shed 0 bases, J shed 1 base, and the junction held 1 base outside the gene matches. This CDR3 contains 16 residues. The CDR3 bases are TGCGCCAGCAGCTTGGTTAGCGGGAGGAACACCGGGGAGCTGTTTTTT. Translating it yields CASSLVSGRNTGELFF.

This chain uses TRBV5-1 with TRBJ2-1; TRBD2 might be the D (5 bases). Trimming shortened V by 0 bases and J by 6 bases, and 13 bases separated the two germline ends. CDR1 and CDR2 from the germline V gene are SGHRS and YFSETQ. The CDR3 totals 15 residues. CDR3 sequence (DNA): TGCGCCAGCAGCTTGGGCGGGCTGCCTGTCAATGAGCAGTTCTTC. This translates into CASSLGGLPVNEQFF.

On this clonotype: One base separates it from a far larger clone, so it is likely a read error. The chain is built from TRBV2 and TRBJ2-4; 7 bases fit TRBD2. CDR3 length: 15 residues. Trimming cost V 6 bases and J 12 bases; bases outside gene matches: 17. Germline V CDR1 and CDR2: SNHLY, FYNNEI. The DNA of the CDR3 is TGTGCCAGCAGCTTTAGAGGGAGGGCCGTCGGATCTCAGTACTTC. It specifies CASSFRGRAVGSQYF. Full variable domain (rest looked up from reference TRBV2 and TRBJ2-4): EPEVTQTPSHQVTQMGQEVILRCVPISNHLYFYWYRQILGQKVEFLVSFYNNEISEKSEIFDDQFSVERPDGSNFTLKIRSTKLEDSAMYFCASSFRGRAVGSQYFGAGTRLSVL.

The chain has TRBV2 and TRBJ2-3; 9 positions agree with TRBD2. Unmatched junction bases numbered 14, after V lost 2 bases and J lost 5 bases. In germline, CDR1 is SNHLY, CDR2 FYNNEI. CDR3 length: 18 residues. The CDR3, as DNA: TGTGCCAGCAGTGAAATGGGTGGAGGCGGGGGGGCCGTAGATACGCAGTATTTT. This sequence encodes CASSEMGGGGGAVDTQYF.

V is TRBV6-1 and J is TRBJ2-5; D may be TRBD1 (5 bases). This CDR3 has 14 amino acids. V was trimmed by 3 bases and J by 2 bases, leaving 10 bases between them. The germline V gene has CDR1 MNHNS and CDR2 SASEGT. The CDR3 DNA reads TGTGCCAGCAGTGAGTCTCAGGGACAAGAGACCCAGTACTTC. Protein sequence: CASSESQGQETQYF.

Concerning this clonotype: Since a much larger clone is just one base distant, this may be a read error. The rearrangement joins TRBV7-9 to TRBJ2-1; D is uncertain. This CDR3 region has 12 residues. The V gene's germline CDR1 is SEHNR and CDR2 FQNEAQ (reference sequence). The V gene lost 0 bases and the J gene lost 10 bases, with 7 bases spanning the gap. The CDR3 reads CASSLASGEQFF. The CDR3, as DNA: TGTGCCAGCAGCTTAGCGAGTGGCGAGCAGTTCTTC.

The genes are TRBV27 and TRBJ2-2; D is unclear. CDR3 length: 16 amino acids. V was pared by 1 base and J by 0 bases, with 9 bases between. The V gene's germline CDR1 is MNHEY and CDR2 SMNVEV (reference sequence). CDR3 sequence: CASSLWQPPNTGELFF. The CDR3 nucleotides are TGTGCCAGCAGTTTATGGCAGCCCCCGAACACCGGGGAGCTGTTTTTT.

This clonotype has only a few counts. V usage is TRBV29-1 and J usage is TRBJ2-7, with D uncertain. CDR3 length: 13 residues. The ends were cut back, 7 bases at V and 2 bases at J, with 15 bases in the middle. Looked up from germline, CDR1 is SQVTM and CDR2 is ANQGSEA. For the CDR3, the DNA is TGCAGCGCCAGAGGCCGCTGGGCCTACGAGCAGTACTTC. Translating it yields CSARGRWAYEQYF.

The sample holds many counts of this clonotype. This chain links TRBV29-1 with TRBJ2-3; D unclear. CDR1 is SQVTM, CDR2 ANQGSEA, per germline. Trimming took off 4 bases at V and 0 bases at J, with 8 bases between the two ends. The CDR3 runs to 13 residues. CDR3 sequence: CSVATPSTDTQYF. CDR3 DNA sequence: TGCAGCGTTGCTACTCCGAGCACAGATACGCAGTATTTT.